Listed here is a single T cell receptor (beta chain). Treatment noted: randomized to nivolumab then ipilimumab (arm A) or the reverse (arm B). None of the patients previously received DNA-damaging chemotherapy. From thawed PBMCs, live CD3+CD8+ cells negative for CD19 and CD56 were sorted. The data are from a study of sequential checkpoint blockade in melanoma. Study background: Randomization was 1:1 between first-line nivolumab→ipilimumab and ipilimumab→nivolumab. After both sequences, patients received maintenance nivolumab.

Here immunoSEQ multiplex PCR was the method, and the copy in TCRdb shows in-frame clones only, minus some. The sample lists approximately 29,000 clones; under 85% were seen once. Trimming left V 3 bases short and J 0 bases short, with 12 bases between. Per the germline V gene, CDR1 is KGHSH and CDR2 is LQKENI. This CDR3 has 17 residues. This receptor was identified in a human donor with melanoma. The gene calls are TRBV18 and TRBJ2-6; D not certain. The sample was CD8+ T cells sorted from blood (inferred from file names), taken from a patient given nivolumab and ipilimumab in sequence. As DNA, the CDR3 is TGTGCCAGCTCACCGGGCCAAGCCAGCTCTGGGGCCAACGTCCTGACTTTC. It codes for CASSPGQASSGANVLTF.